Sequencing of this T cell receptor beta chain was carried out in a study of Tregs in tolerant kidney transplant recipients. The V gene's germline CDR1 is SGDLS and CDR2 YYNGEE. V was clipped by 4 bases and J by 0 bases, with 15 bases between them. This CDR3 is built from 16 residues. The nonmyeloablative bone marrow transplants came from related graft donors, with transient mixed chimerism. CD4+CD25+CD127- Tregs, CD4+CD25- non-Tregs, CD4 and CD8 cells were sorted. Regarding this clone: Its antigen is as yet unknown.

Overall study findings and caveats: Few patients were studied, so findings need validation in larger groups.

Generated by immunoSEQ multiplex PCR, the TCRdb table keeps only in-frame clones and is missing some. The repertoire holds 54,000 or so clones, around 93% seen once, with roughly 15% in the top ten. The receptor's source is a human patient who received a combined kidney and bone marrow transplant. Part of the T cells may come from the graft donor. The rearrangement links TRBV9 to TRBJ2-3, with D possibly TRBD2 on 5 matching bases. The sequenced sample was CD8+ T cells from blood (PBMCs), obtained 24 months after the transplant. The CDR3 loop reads CASSSNRRVSTDTQYF. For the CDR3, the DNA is TGTGCCAGCAGCTCCAACCGGCGGGTGAGCACAGATACGCAGTATTTT. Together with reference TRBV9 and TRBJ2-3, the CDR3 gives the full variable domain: DSGVTQTPKHLITATGQRVTLRCSPRSGDLSVYWYQQSLDQGLQFLIQYYNGEERAKGNILERFSAQQFPDLHSELNLSSLELGDSALYFCASSSNRRVSTDTQYFGPGTRLTVL.